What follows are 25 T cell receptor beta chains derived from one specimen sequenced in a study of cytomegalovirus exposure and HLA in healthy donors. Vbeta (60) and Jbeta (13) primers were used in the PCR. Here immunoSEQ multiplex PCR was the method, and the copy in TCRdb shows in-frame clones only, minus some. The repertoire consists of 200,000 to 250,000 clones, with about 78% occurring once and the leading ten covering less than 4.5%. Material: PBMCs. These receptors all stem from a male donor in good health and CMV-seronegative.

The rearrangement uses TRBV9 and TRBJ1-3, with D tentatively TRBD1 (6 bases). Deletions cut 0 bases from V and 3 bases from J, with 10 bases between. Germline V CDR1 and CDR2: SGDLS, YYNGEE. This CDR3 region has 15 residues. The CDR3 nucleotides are TGTGCCAGCAGCGTAGGGGCACAGGGTGGAAACACCATATATTTT. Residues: CASSVGAQGGNTIYF.

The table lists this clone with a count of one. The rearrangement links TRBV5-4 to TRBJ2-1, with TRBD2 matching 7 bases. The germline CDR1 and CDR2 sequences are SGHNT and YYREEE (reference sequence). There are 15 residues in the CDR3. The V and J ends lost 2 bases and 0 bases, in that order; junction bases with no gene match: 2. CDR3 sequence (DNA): TGTGCCAGCAGCTTCGGGAGGAGCTCCTACAATGAGCAGTTCTTC. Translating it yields CASSFGRSSYNEQFF.

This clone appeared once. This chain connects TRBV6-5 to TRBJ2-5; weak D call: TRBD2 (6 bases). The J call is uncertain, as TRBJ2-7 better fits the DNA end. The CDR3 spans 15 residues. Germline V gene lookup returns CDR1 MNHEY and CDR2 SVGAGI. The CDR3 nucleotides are TGTGCCAGCAGCTCCCGGGGAGGACTTAACTACGAGCAGTACTTC. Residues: CASSSRGGLNYEQYF.

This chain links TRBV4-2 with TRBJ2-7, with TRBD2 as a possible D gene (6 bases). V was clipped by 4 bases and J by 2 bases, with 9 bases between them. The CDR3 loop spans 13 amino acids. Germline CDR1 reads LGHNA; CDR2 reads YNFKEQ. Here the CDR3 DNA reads TGTGCCAGCAGCCTACGGGGGACCTACGAGCAGTACTTC. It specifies CASSLRGTYEQYF.

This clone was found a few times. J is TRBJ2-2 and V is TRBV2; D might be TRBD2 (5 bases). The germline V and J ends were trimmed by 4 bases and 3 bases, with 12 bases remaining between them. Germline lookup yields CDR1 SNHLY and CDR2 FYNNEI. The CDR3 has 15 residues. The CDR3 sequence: CASSATGVDTGELFF. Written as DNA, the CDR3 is TGTGCCAGCAGTGCGACCGGGGTTGACACCGGGGAGCTGTTTTTT.

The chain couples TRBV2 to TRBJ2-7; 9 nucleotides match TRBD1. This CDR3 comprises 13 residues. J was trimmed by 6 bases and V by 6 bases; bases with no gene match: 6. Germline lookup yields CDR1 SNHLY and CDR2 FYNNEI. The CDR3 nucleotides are TGTGCCAGCAGGCTTGGACAGGGGCCCGAGCAGTACTTC. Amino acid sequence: CASRLGQGPEQYF.

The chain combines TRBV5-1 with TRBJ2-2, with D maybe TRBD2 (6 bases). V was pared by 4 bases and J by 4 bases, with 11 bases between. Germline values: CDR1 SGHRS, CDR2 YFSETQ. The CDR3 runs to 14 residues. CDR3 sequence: CASSPTRSTGELFF. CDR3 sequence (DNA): TGCGCCAGCAGCCCGACTAGATCCACCGGGGAGCTGTTTTTT. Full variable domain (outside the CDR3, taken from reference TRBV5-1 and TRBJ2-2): KAGVTQTPRYLIKTRGQQVTLSCSPISGHRSVSWYQQTPGQGLQFLFEYFSETQRNKGNFPGRFSGRQFSNSRSEMNVSTLELGDSALYLCASSPTRSTGELFFGEGSRLTVL.

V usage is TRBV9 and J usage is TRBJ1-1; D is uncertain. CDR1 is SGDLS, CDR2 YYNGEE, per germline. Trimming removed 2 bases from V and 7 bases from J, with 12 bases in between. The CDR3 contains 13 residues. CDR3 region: CASSVLIGSEAFF. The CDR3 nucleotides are TGTGCCAGCAGCGTTCTAATTGGGAGTGAAGCTTTCTTT.

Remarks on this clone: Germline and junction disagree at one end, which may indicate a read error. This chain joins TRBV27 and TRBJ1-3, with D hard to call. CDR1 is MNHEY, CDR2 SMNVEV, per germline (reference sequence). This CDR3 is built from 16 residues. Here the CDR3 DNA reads TGTGCCAGCAGTTTAGGACCGGGGTTCTCTGGAAGCACCATATATTTT. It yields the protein CASSLGPGFSGSTIYF.

The CDR3 DNA reads as TGCGCCAGCAGCGAAATGACAGGGACGCCCCAGCATTTT. Its protein is CASSEMTGTPQHF. The chain couples TRBV5-1 to TRBJ1-5; TRBD1 matches at 7 bases. The V and J ends lost 4 bases and 9 bases, in that order; junction bases with no gene match: 7. The CDR3 is 13 amino acids. Germline V gives CDR1 SGHRS, CDR2 YFSETQ.

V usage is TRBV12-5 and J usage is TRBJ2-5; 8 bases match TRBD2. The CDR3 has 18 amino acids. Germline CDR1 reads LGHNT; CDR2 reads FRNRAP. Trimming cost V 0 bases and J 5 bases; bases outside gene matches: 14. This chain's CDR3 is CASGLVMGSGGPRETQYF. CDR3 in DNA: TGTGCTAGTGGTTTGGTAATGGGTTCGGGAGGGCCTCGGGAGACCCAGTACTTC.

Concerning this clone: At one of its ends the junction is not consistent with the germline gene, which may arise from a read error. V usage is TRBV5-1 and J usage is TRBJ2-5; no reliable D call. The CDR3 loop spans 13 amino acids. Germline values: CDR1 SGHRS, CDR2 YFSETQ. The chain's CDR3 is CATSYGAGETQYF. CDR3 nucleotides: TGCGCCACCAGCTACGGAGCCGGGGAGACCCAGTACTTC.

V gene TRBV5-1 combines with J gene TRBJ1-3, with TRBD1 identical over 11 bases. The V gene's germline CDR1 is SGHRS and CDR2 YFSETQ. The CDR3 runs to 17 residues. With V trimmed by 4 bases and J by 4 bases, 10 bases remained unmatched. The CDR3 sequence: CASSRTGGESLGNTIYF. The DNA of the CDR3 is TGCGCCAGCAGCCGGACAGGGGGCGAATCGCTGGGAAACACCATATATTTT.

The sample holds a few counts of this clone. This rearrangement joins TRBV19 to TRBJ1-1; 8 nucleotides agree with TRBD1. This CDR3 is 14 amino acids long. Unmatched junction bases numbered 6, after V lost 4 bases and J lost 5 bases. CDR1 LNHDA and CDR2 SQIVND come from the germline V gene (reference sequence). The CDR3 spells CASSTDRGWTEAFF. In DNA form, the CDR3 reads TGTGCCAGTAGTACCGACAGGGGATGGACTGAAGCTTTCTTT.

The CDR3 sequence is CASSEQLAGTPQETQYF. The CDR3 DNA reads as TGCGCCAGCAGCGAACAACTAGCGGGAACTCCCCAAGAGACCCAGTACTTC. The chain carries TRBV5-1 and TRBJ2-5; TRBD2 aligns across 10 bases. Per the germline V gene, CDR1 is SGHRS and CDR2 is YFSETQ. The ends lost 4 bases at V and 1 base at J; junction bases unmatched: 10. The CDR3 extends over 17 amino acids.

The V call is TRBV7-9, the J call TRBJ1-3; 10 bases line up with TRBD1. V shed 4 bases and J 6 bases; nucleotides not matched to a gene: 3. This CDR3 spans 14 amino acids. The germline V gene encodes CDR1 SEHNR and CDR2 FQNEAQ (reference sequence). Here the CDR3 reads CASSSTGGENTIYF. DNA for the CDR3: TGTGCCAGCAGCTCGACAGGGGGCGAAAACACCATATATTTT. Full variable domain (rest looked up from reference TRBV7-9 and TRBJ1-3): DTGVSQNPRHKITKRGQNVTFRCDPISEHNRLYWYRQTLGQGPEFLTYFQNEAQLEKSRLLSDRFSAERPKGSFSTLEIQRTEQGDSAMYLCASSSTGGENTIYFGEGSWLTVV.

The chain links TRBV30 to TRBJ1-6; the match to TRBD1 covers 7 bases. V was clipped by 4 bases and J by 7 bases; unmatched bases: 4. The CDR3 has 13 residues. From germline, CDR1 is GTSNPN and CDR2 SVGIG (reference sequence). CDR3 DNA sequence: TGTGCCTGGACCAGGGGGTGGAATTCACCCCTCCACTTT. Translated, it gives CAWTRGWNSPLHF.

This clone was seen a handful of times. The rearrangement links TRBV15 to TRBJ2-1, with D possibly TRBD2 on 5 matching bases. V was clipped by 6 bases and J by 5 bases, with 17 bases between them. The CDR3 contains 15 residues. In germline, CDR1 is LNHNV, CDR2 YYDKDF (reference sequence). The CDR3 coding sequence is TGTGCCACCAGTCCCGGCAGGACTGCGGACAATGAGCAGTTCTTC. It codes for CATSPGRTADNEQFF.

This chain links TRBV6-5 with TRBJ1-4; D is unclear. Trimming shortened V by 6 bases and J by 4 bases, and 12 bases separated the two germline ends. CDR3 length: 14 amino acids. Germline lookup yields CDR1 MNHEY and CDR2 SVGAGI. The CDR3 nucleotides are TGTGCCAGCAGGGAGCGCCGGGTTAATGAAAAACTGTTTTTT. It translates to CASRERRVNEKLFF.

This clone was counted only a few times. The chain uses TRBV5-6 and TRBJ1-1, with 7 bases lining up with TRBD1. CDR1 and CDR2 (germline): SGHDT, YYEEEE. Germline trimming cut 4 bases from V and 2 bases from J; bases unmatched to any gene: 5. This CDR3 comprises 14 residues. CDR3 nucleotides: TGTGCCAGCAGCAAAGGGACAGTCAACACTGAAGCTTTCTTT. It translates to CASSKGTVNTEAFF.

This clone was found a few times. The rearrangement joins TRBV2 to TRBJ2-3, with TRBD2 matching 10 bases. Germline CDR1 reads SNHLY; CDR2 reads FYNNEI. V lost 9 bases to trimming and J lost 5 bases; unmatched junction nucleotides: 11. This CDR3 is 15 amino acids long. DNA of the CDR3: TGTGCCAGTGTGGCGGGACTAGCGAACCGAGATACGCAGTATTTT. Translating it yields CASVAGLANRDTQYF.

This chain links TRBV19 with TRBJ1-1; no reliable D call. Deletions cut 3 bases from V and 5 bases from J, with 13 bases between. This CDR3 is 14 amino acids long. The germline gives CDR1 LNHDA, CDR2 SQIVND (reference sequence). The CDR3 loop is CASSIRGRETEAFF. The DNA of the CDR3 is TGTGCCAGTAGTATTCGGGGAAGAGAGACTGAAGCTTTCTTT. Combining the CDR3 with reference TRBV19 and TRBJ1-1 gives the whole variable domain DGGITQSPKYLFRKEGQNVTLSCEQNLNHDAMYWYRQDPGQGLRLIYYSQIVNDFQKGDIAEGYSVSREKKESFPLTVTSAQKNPTAFYLCASSIRGRETEAFFGQGTRLTVV.

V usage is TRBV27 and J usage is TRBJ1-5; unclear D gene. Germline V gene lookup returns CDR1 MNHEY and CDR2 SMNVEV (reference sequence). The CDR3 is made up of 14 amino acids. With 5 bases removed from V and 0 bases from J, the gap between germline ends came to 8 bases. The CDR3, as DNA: TGTGCCAGCAGTCCCTATAATAGCAATCAGCCCCAGCATTTT. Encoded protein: CASSPYNSNQPQHF.

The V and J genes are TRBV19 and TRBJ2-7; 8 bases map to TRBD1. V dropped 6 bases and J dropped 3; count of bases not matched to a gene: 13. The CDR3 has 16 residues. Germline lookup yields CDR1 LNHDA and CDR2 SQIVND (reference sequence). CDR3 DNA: TGTGCCAGTAGCCCCCCAGGGGGCCTAGCCAGCTACGAGCAGTACTTC. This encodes CASSPPGGLASYEQYF.

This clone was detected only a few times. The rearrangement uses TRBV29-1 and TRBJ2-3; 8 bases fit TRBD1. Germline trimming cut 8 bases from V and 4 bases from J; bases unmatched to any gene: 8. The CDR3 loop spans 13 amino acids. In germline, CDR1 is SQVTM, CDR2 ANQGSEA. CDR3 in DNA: TGCAGCATACGGACAGGGATGGCAGATACGCAGTATTTT. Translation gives CSIRTGMADTQYF.